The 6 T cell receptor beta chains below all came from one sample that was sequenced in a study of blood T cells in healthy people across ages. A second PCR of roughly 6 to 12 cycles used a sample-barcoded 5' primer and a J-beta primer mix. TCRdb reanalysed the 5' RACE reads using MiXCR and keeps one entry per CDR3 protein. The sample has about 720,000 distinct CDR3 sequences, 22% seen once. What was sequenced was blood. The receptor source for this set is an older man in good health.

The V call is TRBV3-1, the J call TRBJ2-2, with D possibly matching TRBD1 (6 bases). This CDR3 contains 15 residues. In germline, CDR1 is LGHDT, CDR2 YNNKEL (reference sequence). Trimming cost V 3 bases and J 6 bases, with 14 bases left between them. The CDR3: CASSHSTGLAGELFF. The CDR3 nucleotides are TGTGCCAGCAGCCATTCCACAGGGTTGGCCGGGGAGCTGTTTTTT.

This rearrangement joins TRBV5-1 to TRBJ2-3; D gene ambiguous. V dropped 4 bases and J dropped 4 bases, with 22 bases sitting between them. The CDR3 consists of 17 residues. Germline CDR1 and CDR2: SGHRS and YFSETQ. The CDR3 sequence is CASSLGSRLGRADTQYF. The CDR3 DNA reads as TGCGCCAGCAGCCTCGGTAGCAGGTTGGGTCGGGCAGATACGCAGTATTTT. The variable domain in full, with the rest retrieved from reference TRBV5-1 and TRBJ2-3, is KAGVTQTPRYLIKTRGQQVTLSCSPISGHRSVSWYQQTPGQGLQFLFEYFSETQRNKGNFPGRFSGRQFSNSRSEMNVSTLELGDSALYLCASSLGSRLGRADTQYFGPGTRLTVL.

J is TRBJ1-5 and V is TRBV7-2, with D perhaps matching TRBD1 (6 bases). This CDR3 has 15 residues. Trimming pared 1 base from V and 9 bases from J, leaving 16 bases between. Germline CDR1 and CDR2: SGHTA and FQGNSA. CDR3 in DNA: TGTGCCAGCAGCTTAGATGGGGGGGCCGGGGGGCCCCAGCATTTT. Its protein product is CASSLDGGAGGPQHF.

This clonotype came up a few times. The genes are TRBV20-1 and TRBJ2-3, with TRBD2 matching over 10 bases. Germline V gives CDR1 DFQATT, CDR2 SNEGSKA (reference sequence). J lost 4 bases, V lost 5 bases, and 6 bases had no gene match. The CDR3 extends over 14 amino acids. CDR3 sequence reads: CSAPRTSGADTQYF. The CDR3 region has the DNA TGCAGTGCTCCTCGGACTAGCGGCGCAGATACGCAGTATTTT.

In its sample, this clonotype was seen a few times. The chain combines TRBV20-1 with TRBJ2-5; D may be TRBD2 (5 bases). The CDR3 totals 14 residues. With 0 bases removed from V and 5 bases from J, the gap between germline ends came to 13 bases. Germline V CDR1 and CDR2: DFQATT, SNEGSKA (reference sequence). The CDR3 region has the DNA TGCAGTGCTAGAGATCCCCCGGGGATGGAGACCCAGTACTTC. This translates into CSARDPPGMETQYF.

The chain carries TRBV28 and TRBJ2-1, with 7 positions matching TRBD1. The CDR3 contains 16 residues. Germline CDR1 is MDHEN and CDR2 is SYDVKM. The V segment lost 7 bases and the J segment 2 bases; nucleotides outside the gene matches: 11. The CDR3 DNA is TGTGCCAGCAACCAACCAGGGGGAAAGGCCTACAATGAGCAGTTCTTC. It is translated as CASNQPGGKAYNEQFF.